The clone carrying this T cell receptor beta chain was seen only once. Distinct nucleotide sequences in the sample also encode this CDR3. Original analysis: Counts of nucleated cells, estimated from reference gene primer amplification, were obtained. Using immunoSEQ multiplex PCR, the repertoire was profiled, and TCRdb retains in-frame clones only, with some absent. Clonal size and the V and J genes are those of that table, whereas D and trimming came from the DNA. The data hold approximately 320,000 clones, with roughly 85% observed a single time. The data originate from a study of blood T cell repertoires in COVID-19. Study background: Sites across the United States, Italy and Spain contributed samples from acute and convalescent COVID-19. PBMCs, B-cell-depleted T cells, or T cells were the source of the cDNA or gDNA that made up the material.

The length of the CDR3 is 11 residues. Germline-derived CDR1 and CDR2 are KGHSH and LQKENI. Trimming pared 3 bases from V and 6 bases from J, leaving 6 bases between. The clonotype comes from a human donor in a cohort sampled during active COVID-19. The chain is built from TRBV18 and TRBJ2-7; TRBD2 might be the D (6 bases). Material for sequencing was peripheral blood. CDR3 DNA sequence: TGTGCCAGCTCACCGGGGGGCGAGCAGTACTTC. This encodes CASSPGGEQYF.